This T cell receptor beta chain was captured by sequencing in a study of blood T cells in healthy people across ages. This clonotype was seen only a few times. Its antigen is as yet unknown. Regarding the study as a whole: Among long-lived donors, naive CD4+ cells were more numerous and diversity higher than in aged donors. PBMCs that were unsorted prevented a conclusive naive versus antigen-experienced comparison.

A J-beta primer mix and a sample-barcoded 5' primer were used in a second PCR of roughly 6 to 12 cycles. TCRdb fed the 5' RACE reads into MiXCR, producing one record per CDR3 protein. This table has fewer than 950,000 distinct CDR3 sequences, approximately 53% appearing once. V shed 6 bases and J 1 base; nucleotides not matched to a gene: 6. The CDR3 totals 14 residues. The chain recombines TRBV12-3 or TRBV12-4 with TRBJ2-7; TRBD1 matches 7 bases. The TCR comes from a man older than 75 in good health. The material sequenced was blood. The CDR3 region is CASRDDRASYEQYF. DNA for the CDR3: TGTGCCAGCAGAGACGACAGGGCGTCCTACGAGCAGTACTTC.